This T cell receptor (beta chain) comes out of a study of blood T cells in healthy people across ages. Study-wide results and limits: Expanded clonotype changes were possibly confounded by unknown donor CMV status. The recorded TCR beta diversity per million T cells decreased in a roughly linear manner with age.

V lost 6 bases to trimming and J lost 1 base, with 7 bases between them. The germline V gene has CDR1 MNHNS and CDR2 SASEGT. The CDR3 is 13 residues long. In regard to this clonotype: Its antigen is unknown.

Next came a second PCR, run for roughly 7 to 12 cycles, which used a sample-barcoded 5' primer along with a J-beta primer mix. Each cDNA was tagged by a template-switch adaptor containing 12 random nucleotides. TCRdb reanalysed the 5' RACE reads using MiXCR and keeps one entry per CDR3 protein. The sample includes hundreds of thousands of distinct CDR3 sequences, about 30% seen only once; the top ten take roughly 15%. Sequenced input: blood. This clonotype was sampled from a woman aged 80 or over in good health. The V call is TRBV6-1, the J call TRBJ1-5, with D unresolved. The CDR3 DNA is TGTGCCAGCAGATTGACGAGCAATCAGCCCCAGCATTTT. Its protein is CASRLTSNQPQHF.